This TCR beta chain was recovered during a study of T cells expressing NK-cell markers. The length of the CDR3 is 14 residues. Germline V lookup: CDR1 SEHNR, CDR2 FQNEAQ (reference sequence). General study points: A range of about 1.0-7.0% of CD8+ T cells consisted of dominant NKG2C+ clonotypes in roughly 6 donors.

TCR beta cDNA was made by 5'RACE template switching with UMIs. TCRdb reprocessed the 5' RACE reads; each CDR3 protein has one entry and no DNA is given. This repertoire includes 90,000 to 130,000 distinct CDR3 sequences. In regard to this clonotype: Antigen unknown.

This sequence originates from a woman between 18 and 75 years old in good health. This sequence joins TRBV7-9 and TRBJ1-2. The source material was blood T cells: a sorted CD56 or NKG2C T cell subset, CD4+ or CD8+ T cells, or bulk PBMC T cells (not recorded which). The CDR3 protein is CASSPAGTPGAYTF.